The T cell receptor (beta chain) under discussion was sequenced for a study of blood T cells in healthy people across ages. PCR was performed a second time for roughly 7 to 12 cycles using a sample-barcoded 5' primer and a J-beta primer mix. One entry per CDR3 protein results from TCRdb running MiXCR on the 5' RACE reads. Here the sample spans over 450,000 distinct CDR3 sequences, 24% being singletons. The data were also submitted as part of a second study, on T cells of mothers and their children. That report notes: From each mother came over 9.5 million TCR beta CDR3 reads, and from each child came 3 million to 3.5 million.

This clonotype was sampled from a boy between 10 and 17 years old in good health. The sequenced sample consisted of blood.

The CDR3 protein is CASSSPGRRQETQYF. The CDR3 nucleotides read TGTGCCAGCTCATCCCCGGGACGTCGCCAAGAGACCCAGTACTTC. The V gene is TRBV18, the J gene TRBJ2-5; D assignment may be TRBD1 or TRBD2 (5 bases each). CDR1 is KGHSH and CDR2 is LQKENI in the germline V gene. V lost 5 bases and J 1 base, leaving 14 bases between the germline ends. The CDR3 is 15 residues long.